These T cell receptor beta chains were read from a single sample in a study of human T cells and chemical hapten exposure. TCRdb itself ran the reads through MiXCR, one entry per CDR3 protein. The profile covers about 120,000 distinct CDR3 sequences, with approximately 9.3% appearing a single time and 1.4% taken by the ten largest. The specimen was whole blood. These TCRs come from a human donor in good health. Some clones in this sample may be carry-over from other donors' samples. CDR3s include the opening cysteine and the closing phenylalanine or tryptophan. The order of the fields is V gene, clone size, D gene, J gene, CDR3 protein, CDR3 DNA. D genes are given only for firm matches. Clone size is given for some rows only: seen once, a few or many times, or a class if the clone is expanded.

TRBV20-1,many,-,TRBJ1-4,CSASHPGAANEKLFF,TGCAGTGCTAGCCACCCGGGGGCTGCTAATGAAAAACTGTTTTTT
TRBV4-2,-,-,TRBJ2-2,CASSQDVPMSSARKNTGELFF,TGTGCCAGCAGCCAAGATGTTCCAATGTCTAGCGCCCGAAAAAACACCGGGGAGCTGTTTTTT
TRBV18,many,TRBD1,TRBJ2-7,CASSLPGQGIEQYF,TGTGCCAGCTCACTACCGGGACAGGGGATCGAGCAGTACTTC
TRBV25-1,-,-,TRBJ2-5,CASSSTGIRTQETQYF,TGTGCCAGCAGTTCGACAGGCATAAGAACACAAGAGACCCAGTACTTC
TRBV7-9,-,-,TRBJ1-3,CASSHDGNTIYF,TGTGCCAGCAGCCACGATGGAAACACCATATATTTT
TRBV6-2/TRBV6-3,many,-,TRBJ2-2,CASSYSPAVTGELFF,TGTGCCAGCAGTTACTCGCCAGCGGTCACCGGGGAGCTGTTTTTT
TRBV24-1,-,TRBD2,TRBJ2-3,CATSDSGSGASTDTQYF,TGTGCCACCAGTGATTCAGGTAGCGGGGCCAGCACAGATACGCAGTATTTT
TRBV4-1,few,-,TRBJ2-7,CASSQGPGAEQYF,TGCGCCAGCAGCCAAGGCCCAGGGGCCGAGCAGTACTTC
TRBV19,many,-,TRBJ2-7,CASSARGPPYEQYF,TGTGCCAGTAGTGCCCGTGGGCCCCCCTACGAGCAGTACTTC
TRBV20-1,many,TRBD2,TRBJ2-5,CSARGSASGGSETQYF,TGCAGTGCTAGAGGTTCCGCTAGCGGAGGAAGCGAGACCCAGTACTTC
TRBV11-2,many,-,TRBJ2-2,CASSLNGRTGELFF,TGTGCCAGCAGCTTGAACGGACGGACCGGGGAGCTGTTTTTT
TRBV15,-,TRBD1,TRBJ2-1,CATTGQGYNEQFF,TGTGCCACAACGGGACAGGGATACAATGAGCAGTTCTTC
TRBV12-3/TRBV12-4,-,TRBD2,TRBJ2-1,CASRLAGGLNEQFF,TGTGCCAGCAGACTAGCGGGGGGGTTGAATGAGCAGTTCTTC
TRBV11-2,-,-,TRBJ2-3,CASRTTERTDTQYF,TGTGCCAGCAGAACTACCGAACGCACAGATACGCAGTATTTT
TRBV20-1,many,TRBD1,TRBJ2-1,CSATFPRTGGNEQFF,TGCAGTGCTACCTTCCCTCGGACAGGGGGCAATGAGCAGTTCTTC
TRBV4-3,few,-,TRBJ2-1,CASTWDHSSSYNEQFF,TGCGCCAGCACTTGGGACCACTCGAGCTCCTACAATGAGCAGTTCTTC
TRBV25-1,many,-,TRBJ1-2,CASSELIGGYTF,TGTGCCAGCAGTGAATTAATCGGAGGCTACACCTTC
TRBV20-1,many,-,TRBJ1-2,CSASQRDPNYGYTF,TGCAGTGCTAGTCAGAGAGACCCTAACTATGGCTACACCTTC
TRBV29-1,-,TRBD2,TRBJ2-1,CSVEAGGRNEQFF,TGCAGCGTGGAAGCGGGAGGGAGGAATGAGCAGTTCTTC
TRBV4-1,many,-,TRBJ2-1,CASSQEETNNEQFF,TGCGCCAGCAGCCAAGAGGAGACAAACAATGAGCAGTTCTTC
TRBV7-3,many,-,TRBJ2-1,CASSLNRALGNEQFF,TGTGCCAGCAGCTTAAATAGAGCTCTGGGCAATGAGCAGTTCTTC
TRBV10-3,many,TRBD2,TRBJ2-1,CATLAGVDDEQFF,TGTGCCACTCTAGCGGGAGTAGACGATGAGCAGTTCTTC
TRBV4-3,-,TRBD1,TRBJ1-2,CASSQATGEGYGYTF,TGCGCCAGCAGCCAAGCCACAGGGGAAGGCTATGGCTACACCTTC
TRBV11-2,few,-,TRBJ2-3,CASSPRVAAQGDTQYF,TGTGCCAGCAGCCCAAGGGTAGCGGCCCAAGGAGATACGCAGTATTTT
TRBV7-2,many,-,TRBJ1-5,CASSFGVLGNQPQHF,TGTGCCAGCAGCTTCGGGGTTTTGGGCAATCAGCCCCAGCATTTT